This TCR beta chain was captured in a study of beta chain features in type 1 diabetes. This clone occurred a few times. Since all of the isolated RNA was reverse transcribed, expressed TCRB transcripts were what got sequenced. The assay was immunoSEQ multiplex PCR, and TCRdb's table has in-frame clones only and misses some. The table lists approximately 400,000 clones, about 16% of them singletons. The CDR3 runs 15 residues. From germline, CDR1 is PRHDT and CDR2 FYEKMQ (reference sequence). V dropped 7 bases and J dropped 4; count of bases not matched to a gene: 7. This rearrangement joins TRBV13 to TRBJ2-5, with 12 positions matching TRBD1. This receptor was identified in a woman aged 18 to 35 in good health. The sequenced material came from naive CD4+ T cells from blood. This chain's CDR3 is CASKFRDRGPETQYF. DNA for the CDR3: TGTGCCAGCAAATTCCGGGACAGGGGGCCAGAGACCCAGTACTTC.